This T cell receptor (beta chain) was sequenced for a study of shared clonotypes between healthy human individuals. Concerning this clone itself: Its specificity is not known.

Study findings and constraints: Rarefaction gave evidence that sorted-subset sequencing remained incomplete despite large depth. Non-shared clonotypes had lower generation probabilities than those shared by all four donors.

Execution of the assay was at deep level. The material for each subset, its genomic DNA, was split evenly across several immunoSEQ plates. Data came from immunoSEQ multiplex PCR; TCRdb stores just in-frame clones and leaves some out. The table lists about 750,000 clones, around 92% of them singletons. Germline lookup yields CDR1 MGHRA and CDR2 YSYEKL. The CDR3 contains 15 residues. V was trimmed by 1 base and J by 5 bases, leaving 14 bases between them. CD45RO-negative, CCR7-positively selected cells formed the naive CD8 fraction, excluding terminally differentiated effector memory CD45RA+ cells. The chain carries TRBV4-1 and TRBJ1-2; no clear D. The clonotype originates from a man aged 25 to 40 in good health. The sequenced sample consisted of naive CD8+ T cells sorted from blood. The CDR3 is CASSQAMQVGYGYTF. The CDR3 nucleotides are TGCGCCAGCAGCCAAGCGATGCAGGTTGGATATGGCTACACCTTC.